These T cell receptor beta chains were read from a single sample in a study of T cell repertoires in cytomegalovirus infection. Antigens for these TCRs are unknown. Using its own MiXCR run on the reads, TCRdb lists one record per CDR3 protein. Among approximately 350,000 distinct CDR3 sequences listed, roughly 34% were seen once. The specimen comprised cultured PBMCs, sampled from culture after CMV antigen stimulation. These receptors all stem from a human donor in good health (CMV status not recorded). Some clones in this sample may be carry-over from other donors' samples. Each CDR3 is given with its conserved first and last residue. The order of the fields is clone size, J gene, V gene, D gene, CDR3 DNA, CDR3 protein. D genes are given only for firm matches. Expanded clones are given a class, and other clones once, few, many or no size at all.

clone size: many
J gene: TRBJ1-2
V gene: TRBV7-8
D gene: TRBD1
CDR3 DNA: TGTGCCAGCACCACGTCACAGGGGGGGGACTATGGCTACACCTTC
CDR3 protein: CASTTSQGGDYGYTF

clone size: once
J gene: TRBJ2-4
V gene: TRBV12-5
D gene: NA
CDR3 DNA: TGTGCTAGTGGTTTGGAGGACATTCAGTACTTC
CDR3 protein: CASGLEDIQYF

clone size: many
J gene: TRBJ1-1
V gene: TRBV27
D gene: NA
CDR3 DNA: TGTGCCAGCACGGGGCCAGGCGGTAGGGGGACTGAAGCTTTCTTT
CDR3 protein: CASTGPGGRGTEAFF

clone size: NA
J gene: TRBJ2-1
V gene: TRBV5-4
D gene: NA
CDR3 DNA: TGTGCCAGCAGCTTAGGGGGGGCGAACACCAATGAGCAGTTCTTC
CDR3 protein: CASSLGGANTNEQFF

clone size: once
J gene: TRBJ1-6
V gene: TRBV3-1
D gene: NA
CDR3 DNA: TGTGCCAGCAGCCAATCCGGGACACCCACGAGGCCCTATAATTCACCCCTCCACTTT
CDR3 protein: CASSQSGTPTRPYNSPLHF

clone size: once
J gene: TRBJ2-3
V gene: TRBV29-1
D gene: TRBD2
CDR3 DNA: TGCAGCGTTGCGAAGGGACTAGTCACAGATACGCAGTATTTT
CDR3 protein: CSVAKGLVTDTQYF

clone size: NA
J gene: TRBJ2-1
V gene: TRBV4-2
D gene: NA
CDR3 DNA: TGTGCCAGCAGCCCCGCGCTAGCCAGCTCCTACAATGAGCAGTTCTTC
CDR3 protein: CASSPALASSYNEQFF

clone size: NA
J gene: TRBJ2-3
V gene: TRBV27
D gene: NA
CDR3 DNA: TGTGCCAGCAGTCCGTCAGGAGGGGCGGCAGATACGCAGTATTTT
CDR3 protein: CASSPSGGAADTQYF

clone size: NA
J gene: TRBJ2-5
V gene: TRBV7-9
D gene: TRBD2
CDR3 DNA: TGTGCCAGCAGCTTCGGACTAGCGAAAGAGACCCAGTACTTC
CDR3 protein: CASSFGLAKETQYF

clone size: few
J gene: TRBJ2-3
V gene: TRBV19
D gene: TRBD2
CDR3 DNA: TGTGCCAGTAGTACGACTAGCGGGAGGTTTCCAGACCACACAGATACGCAGTATTTT
CDR3 protein: CASSTTSGRFPDHTDTQYF

clone size: NA
J gene: TRBJ2-7
V gene: TRBV6-6
D gene: TRBD2
CDR3 DNA: TGTGCCAGAAGTTACAAAAAAAGCGGGAGGGCCAGCGACGAGCAGTACTTC
CDR3 protein: CARSYKKSGRASDEQYF

clone size: few
J gene: TRBJ2-7
V gene: TRBV11-3
D gene: NA
CDR3 DNA: TGTGCCAGCAGCTTAGAACAGCAGTCCTACGAGCAGTACTTC
CDR3 protein: CASSLEQQSYEQYF

clone size: many
J gene: TRBJ2-1
V gene: TRBV6-1
D gene: TRBD1
CDR3 DNA: TGTGCCAGCAGTGAGACGGACAGGGTTGATGAGCAGTTCTTC
CDR3 protein: CASSETDRVDEQFF

clone size: NA
J gene: TRBJ2-3
V gene: TRBV5-1
D gene: NA
CDR3 DNA: TGCGCCAGCAGCTTGACCGGGATCCTGCGGGCAAATACGCAGTATTTT
CDR3 protein: CASSLTGILRANTQYF

clone size: NA
J gene: TRBJ1-5
V gene: TRBV20-1
D gene: NA
CDR3 DNA: TGCAGTGCTACCACAGGGCTGAGCAATCAGCCCCAGCATTTT
CDR3 protein: CSATTGLSNQPQHF

clone size: few
J gene: TRBJ2-5
V gene: TRBV20-1
D gene: NA
CDR3 DNA: TGCAGTGCACCGGGGAGCGAGCTCCAAGAGACCCAGTACTTC
CDR3 protein: CSAPGSELQETQYF

clone size: NA
J gene: TRBJ2-1
V gene: TRBV14
D gene: TRBD2
CDR3 DNA: TGTGCCAGCAGTAACCTAGCGGGACGTTACAATGAGCAGTTCTTC
CDR3 protein: CASSNLAGRYNEQFF

clone size: NA
J gene: TRBJ1-2
V gene: TRBV2
D gene: NA
CDR3 DNA: TGTGCCAGCACCCAAATCATGGGCTATGGCTACACCTTC
CDR3 protein: CASTQIMGYGYTF

clone size: few
J gene: TRBJ1-6
V gene: TRBV7-9
D gene: NA
CDR3 DNA: TGTGCCAGCAGCGCAGGACGCTCGTCGGCCCTCCACTTT
CDR3 protein: CASSAGRSSALHF

clone size: few
J gene: TRBJ2-3
V gene: TRBV4-1
D gene: NA
CDR3 DNA: TGCGCCAGCAGCCAAGGTAGTGTTACCACAGATACGCAGTATTTT
CDR3 protein: CASSQGSVTTDTQYF

clone size: once
J gene: TRBJ2-5
V gene: TRBV24-1
D gene: TRBD1
CDR3 DNA: TGTGCCACCAGTGCCTGGGGGACAGGGGGAGGAGAGACCCAGTACTTC
CDR3 protein: CATSAWGTGGGETQYF

clone size: NA
J gene: TRBJ1-2
V gene: TRBV28
D gene: NA
CDR3 DNA: TGTGCCAGCAGTCCGATCGGTAGACCTAACTATGGCTACACCTTC
CDR3 protein: CASSPIGRPNYGYTF

clone size: few
J gene: TRBJ2-1
V gene: TRBV14
D gene: NA
CDR3 DNA: TGTGCCAGCAGCCCAGCGAACAGTAGGACTGAGCAGTTCTTC
CDR3 protein: CASSPANSRTEQFF

clone size: NA
J gene: TRBJ2-2
V gene: TRBV4-3
D gene: TRBD1
CDR3 DNA: TGCGCCAGCAGCCAAGCTACGGGACAGACTAACACCGGGGAGCTGTTTTTT
CDR3 protein: CASSQATGQTNTGELFF

clone size: few
J gene: TRBJ2-3
V gene: TRBV29-1
D gene: TRBD2
CDR3 DNA: TGCAGCGCAGGGACTAGCGGGAACTCAGATACGCAGTATTTT
CDR3 protein: CSAGTSGNSDTQYF

clone size: NA
J gene: TRBJ2-3
V gene: TRBV6-2/TRBV6-3
D gene: TRBD2
CDR3 DNA: TGTGCCAGCAGCGGAACGAGCGGGATGACAGATACGCAGTATTTT
CDR3 protein: CASSGTSGMTDTQYF

clone size: NA
J gene: TRBJ2-1
V gene: TRBV2
D gene: NA
CDR3 DNA: TGTGCCAGCAGTGGGTGGCTAGATTTAAATGAGCAGTTCTTC
CDR3 protein: CASSGWLDLNEQFF